This T cell receptor beta chain emerged from a study of cytomegalovirus exposure and HLA in healthy donors. The primer mix had 60 Vbeta and 13 Jbeta primers. In the original workflow: A later analysis counted 80 million or so unique TCR beta chains, 9.5 million to 12 million shared. Assay: immunoSEQ multiplex PCR; the TCRdb copy retains only in-frame clones and omits some. That table supplies the V and J calls and clone size; D and trimming were determined from the DNA. The sample holds 150,000 to 200,000 clones; roughly 87% are singletons and the top ten take 1.5%. Between the trimmed V and J ends, which lost 11 bases and 0 bases, there was a span of 12 bases. The CDR3 length is 13 residues. Looked up from germline, CDR1 is MNHEY and CDR2 is SVGAGI. As for this clone: Its antigen is currently unknown.

Study findings and constraints: In vitro experiments confirmed that three CMV-associated chains were specific for CMV antigens. Reportedly, fewer N-insertions than the approximately 600-donor mean appeared in an Asian-associated ancestry cluster in a later analysis.

The chain has TRBV6-5 and TRBJ2-3; D remains unclear. Sequenced: PBMCs. This TCR came from a man aged 35-49 years in good health and CMV-seronegative. CDR3 amino acids: CASLSGSTDTQYF. Here the CDR3 DNA reads TGTGCCTCACTATCCGGGAGCACAGATACGCAGTATTTT.